A selection of T cell receptor beta chains follows, all from one sample in a study of memory CD4+ T cells and cytomegalovirus serostatus. Repertoires were generated with immunoSEQ multiplex PCR, while TCRdb's copy carries only in-frame clones and drops some. This sample has 50,000 to 75,000 clones, with 75% to 85% found just once. The sequenced sample was memory CD4+ T cells from blood. The receptors here all came from an adult in good health and CMV-seronegative. CDR3s include the opening cysteine and the closing phenylalanine or tryptophan. The D gene is left open where the match is weak. Clone size is shown for a subset of rows, as once, few, many or a class of expanded clone.

>TRBD1|TRBJ1-1|TRBV7-9|few
TGTGCCAGCAGCTTGACAGGGGACACTGAAGCTTTCTTT
CASSLTGDTEAFF
>NA|TRBJ1-2|TRBV10-2|NA
TGCGCCAGCAGTGATGCTCGGCTGGGACACCGTTATGGCTACACCTTC
CASSDARLGHRYGYTF
>NA|TRBJ1-5|TRBV28|few
TGTGCCAGCCGCCGGATCAGTACTCAGCCCCAGCATTTT
CASRRISTQPQHF
>NA|TRBJ1-1|TRBV4-1|NA
TGCGCCAGCAGCCAACCACTTCGACAGTCTGAAGCTTTCTTT
CASSQPLRQSEAFF
>NA|TRBJ2-7|TRBV5-4|NA
TGTGCCAGCAGCCCGGGGCGGGGACGCGAGCAGTACTTC
CASSPGRGREQYF
>NA|TRBJ1-4|TRBV7-2|NA
TGTGCCAGCAGCCCCGGGGGACTGGGATATGAAAAACTGTTTTTT
CASSPGGLGYEKLFF
>NA|TRBJ1-1|TRBV11-2|NA
TGTGCCAGCAGCCTCGGGGCGGGGAGGAACACTGAAGCTTTCTTT
CASSLGAGRNTEAFF
>NA|TRBJ2-1|TRBV10-1|few
TGCGCCAGTCAGGCGTCAGGTTACAATGAGCAGTTCTTC
CASQASGYNEQFF
>NA|TRBJ1-2|TRBV18|NA
TGTGCCAGCTCACCACGGGGGGTCTCCTCTGGCTACACCTTC
CASSPRGVSSGYTF
>TRBD1|TRBJ2-3|TRBV6-5|NA
TGTGCCAGCAGTTACTCGGGACAGCTGAGCACAGATACGCAGTATTTT
CASSYSGQLSTDTQYF
>NA|TRBJ2-6|TRBV5-6|NA
TGTGCCAGCACCACAGGGGCGGGAACCAACGTCCTGACTTTC
CASTTGAGTNVLTF
>NA|TRBJ1-4|TRBV5-5|many
TGTGCCAGCAGCTTGGCCGGAGGATTCGGGCCAACTAATGAAAAACTGTTTTTT
CASSLAGGFGPTNEKLFF
>TRBD1|TRBJ2-2|TRBV30|NA
TGTGCCTGGAGTAGGGACAGGGGGCGCGGCGGGGAGCTGTTTTTT
CAWSRDRGRGGELFF
>NA|TRBJ2-2|TRBV27|NA
TGTGCCAGCAGTTTACGGGGACACAACACCGGGGAGCTGTTTTTT
CASSLRGHNTGELFF
>NA|TRBJ2-3|TRBV2|NA
TGTGCCAGCAGAAAGCGGGCGAGCACAGATACGCAGTATTTT
CASRKRASTDTQYF
>TRBD2|TRBJ2-5|TRBV4-1|NA
TGCGCCAGCAGCCGGGGGACTAGCGGGCCTAGGGGGTTAAAAGAGACCCAGTACTTC
CASSRGTSGPRGLKETQYF
>TRBD2|TRBJ2-7|TRBV27|NA
TGTGCCAGCAGTTTTAGGTCGGCTAGCGGGTCGCCTAGCTACGAGCAGTACTTC
CASSFRSASGSPSYEQYF
>NA|TRBJ1-1|TRBV29-1|NA
TGCAGCGCCGCAGCAGTACGACTTCACACTGAAGCTTTCTTT
CSAAAVRLHTEAFF
>NA|TRBJ1-2|TRBV6-1|NA
TGTGCCAGCAGTGCCGGACAGTTCTATGGCTACACCTTC
CASSAGQFYGYTF
>NA|TRBJ2-7|TRBV5-1|NA
TGCGCCAGCAGCTTGGCGGGAAGCTCCTACGAGCAGTACTTC
CASSLAGSSYEQYF
>NA|TRBJ1-2|TRBV9|once
TGTGCCAGCAGCCCTCTTCAGGGAGCGTCCAACTATGGCTACACCTTC
CASSPLQGASNYGYTF
>NA|TRBJ1-4|TRBV7-2|NA
TGTGCCAGCAGCTTAGGACTCACTGCAGGCCTCGGTGAAAAACTGTTTTTT
CASSLGLTAGLGEKLFF
>TRBD1|TRBJ2-7|TRBV7-9|NA
TGTGCCAGCAGCCCCGTGGACAGGACAGCCTCCTACGAGCAGTACTTC
CASSPVDRTASYEQYF
>NA|TRBJ2-1|TRBV7-8|NA
TGTGCCAGCAGGCAATTGGACCAGCAGTTCTTC
CASRQLDQQFF
>NA|TRBJ1-3|TRBV9|NA
TGTGCCAGCAGCGTACAGGGGAGCTCTGGAAACACCATATATTTT
CASSVQGSSGNTIYF
>TRBD2|TRBJ2-1|TRBV7-8|NA
TGTGCCAGCAGCTTAGAGGTGGGCGGGAGGGCCTACAATGAGCAGTTCTTC
CASSLEVGGRAYNEQFF
>NA|TRBJ2-7|TRBV5-5|NA
TGTGCCAGCAACCCTCCCGACACACGCTACTACGAGCAGTACTTC
CASNPPDTRYYEQYF
>TRBD1|TRBJ2-7|TRBV19|NA
TGTGCCAGTAGTAGGCTAACAGGGGGCGCGGTCTACGAGCAGTACTTC
CASSRLTGGAVYEQYF
>NA|TRBJ2-6|TRBV2|NA
TGTGCCAGCAGTGAATTTGGGCCTGGGGCCAACGTCCTGACTTTC
CASSEFGPGANVLTF
>NA|TRBJ2-7|TRBV10-1|NA
TGCGCCAGCAGTGAGTCTGGGCTAGCCCACGAGCAGTACTTC
CASSESGLAHEQYF
>NA|TRBJ2-7|TRBV12-5|NA
TGTGCTAGTGGTTTCGGTCAGGGCGTCTACGAGCAGTACTTC
CASGFGQGVYEQYF
>NA|TRBJ1-6|TRBV6-1|NA
TGTGCCAGCAGTGTAAATTTCAAACGGACTTCACCCCTCCACTTT
CASSVNFKRTSPLHF
>NA|TRBJ1-1|TRBV18|NA
TGTGCCAGCTCAGCCCTGGACGGGATGACTGAAGCTTTCTTT
CASSALDGMTEAFF
>TRBD1|TRBJ2-7|TRBV28|NA
TGTGCCAGCAGTTTATATGGGACAGGGTCCTACGAGCAGTACTTC
CASSLYGTGSYEQYF
>TRBD1|TRBJ1-2|TRBV6-1|NA
TGTGCCAGCAGTGAAAAGGGACAGGGGTATAGTGGCTACACCTTC
CASSEKGQGYSGYTF
>NA|TRBJ1-1|TRBV6-1|few
TGTGCCAGCATCACAAACCTGAACACTGAAGCTTTCTTT
CASITNLNTEAFF
>TRBD1|TRBJ2-7|TRBV6-6|NA
TGTGCCAGCAGTTCCGGGACAGGGATAGCCGACTACGAGCAGTACTTC
CASSSGTGIADYEQYF
>NA|TRBJ1-3|TRBV18|NA
TGTGCCAGCACAATCACCTTCGGGGGCACAGGAAACACCATATATTTT
CASTITFGGTGNTIYF
>NA|TRBJ2-1|TRBV30|NA
TGTGCCCAGTCGGAGGGCTCCTACAATGAGCAGTTCTTC
CAQSEGSYNEQFF
>NA|TRBJ1-1|TRBV11-2|NA
TGTGCCAGCAGCTTTGGGGGAGTGAACACTGAAGCTTTCTTT
CASSFGGVNTEAFF
>NA|TRBJ2-3|TRBV7-6|NA
TGTGCCAGCAGCCCAGGTTATCAGGGAAGGGGCACAGATACGCAGTATTTT
CASSPGYQGRGTDTQYF
>NA|TRBJ2-5|TRBV28|NA
TGTGCCAGCACTGTAGGCCCCAAGACCCAGTACTTC
CASTVGPKTQYF
>NA|TRBJ2-2|TRBV11-3|NA
TGTGCCAGCAGTCCGACCGGGACCGCCACCGGGGAGCTGTTTTTT
CASSPTGTATGELFF
>NA|TRBJ2-3|TRBV6-5|NA
TGTGCCAGCGGAGGGGTGAAATCTAGCACAGATACGCAGTATTTT
CASGGVKSSTDTQYF
>NA|TRBJ2-1|TRBV20-1|NA
TGCAGTGCCTCCCCCTACAATGAGCAGTTCTTC
CSASPYNEQFF
>NA|TRBJ1-1|TRBV6-6|NA
TGTGCCAGCAGTTACAGGGGGGACGAAGCTTTCTTT
CASSYRGDEAFF
>NA|TRBJ2-1|TRBV4-1|few
TGCGCCAGCAGCCAACAAGATATGGTCGGGAGTTCCTACAATGAGCAGTTCTTC
CASSQQDMVGSSYNEQFF